The source of this T cell receptor beta chain is a study of CD8+ T cells in alopecia areata. This clone was seen a handful of times. The antigen remains undetermined. RNA was extracted and reverse transcribed into cDNA as the sequencing template. Assay: immunoSEQ multiplex PCR; the TCRdb copy retains only in-frame clones and omits some. Of about 200,000 clones listed, under 70% are singletons. Treatment: oral pan-JAK inhibitor, 5-10 mg twice daily. Isolation of CD4+ and CD8+ T cells from PBMCs was achieved by sorting. Findings and caveats of the study: Many expanded lesional clones persisted in scalp and blood during tofacitinib.

Trimming removed 4 bases at V and 3 bases at J, with 13 bases between. The CDR3 totals 15 residues. Per the germline V gene, CDR1 is MGHDK and CDR2 is SYGVNS. Here the sequenced sample was CD4+ T cells sorted from blood, taken at week 4, from a patient treated with tofacitinib. The sequence came from a human donor with alopecia areata. V gene TRBV25-1 combines with J gene TRBJ1-5, with a tentative D call TRBD1 (5 bases). CDR3 sequence (DNA): TGTGCCAGCAGTGGTACCGGGACCCACAATCAGCCCCAGCATTTT. It is translated as CASSGTGTHNQPQHF.